This T cell receptor (beta chain) was sequenced for a study of T cells in localized non-small cell lung cancer. This clone turned up a few times. Antigen unknown. Broader study findings: Across samples, adjacent lung featured a median around 57 of the top 100 tumor clones. Clonality of T cells reached its maximum in uninvolved adjacent lung, surpassing tumor.

This CDR3 region has 16 residues. V lost 4 bases, J lost 1 base, and 12 bases lay in between. CDR1 and CDR2 from the germline V gene are SGDLS and YYNGEE. Generated by immunoSEQ multiplex PCR, the TCRdb table keeps only in-frame clones and is missing some. The repertoire holds 6,000 to 7,000 clones, with roughly half as singletons. The sample here was lymph node tissue, taken before any cancer treatment. The genes are TRBV9 and TRBJ1-6; D call uncertain. The source of this sequence is a man aged 40-75 years with stage I lung adenocarcinoma. In DNA form, the CDR3 reads TGTGCCAGCAGCTCCTCGGCGAGTTCCTATAATTCACCCCTCCACTTT. Amino acid sequence: CASSSSASSYNSPLHF.